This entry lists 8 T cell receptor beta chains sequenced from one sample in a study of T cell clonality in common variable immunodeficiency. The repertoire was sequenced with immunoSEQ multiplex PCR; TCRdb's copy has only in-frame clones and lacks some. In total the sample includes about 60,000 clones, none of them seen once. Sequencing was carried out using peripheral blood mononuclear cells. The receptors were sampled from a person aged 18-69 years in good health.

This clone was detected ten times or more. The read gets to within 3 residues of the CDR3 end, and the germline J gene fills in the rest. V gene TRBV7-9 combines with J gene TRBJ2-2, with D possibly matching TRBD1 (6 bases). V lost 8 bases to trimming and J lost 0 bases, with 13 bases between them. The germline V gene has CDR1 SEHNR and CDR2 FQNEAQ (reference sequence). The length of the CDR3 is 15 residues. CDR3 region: CASFTGHANTGELFF. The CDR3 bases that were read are TGTGCCAGCTTCACGGGACACGCGAACACCGGGGAG.

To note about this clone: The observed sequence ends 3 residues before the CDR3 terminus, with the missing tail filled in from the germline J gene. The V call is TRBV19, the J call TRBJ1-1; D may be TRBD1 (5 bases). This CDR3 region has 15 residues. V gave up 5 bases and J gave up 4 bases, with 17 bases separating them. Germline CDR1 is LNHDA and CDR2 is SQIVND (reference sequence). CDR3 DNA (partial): TGTGCCAGTAGTTCTCAAATCAGGGTCCCCACTGAA. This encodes CASSSQIRVPTE. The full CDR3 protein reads CASSSQIRVPTEAFF.

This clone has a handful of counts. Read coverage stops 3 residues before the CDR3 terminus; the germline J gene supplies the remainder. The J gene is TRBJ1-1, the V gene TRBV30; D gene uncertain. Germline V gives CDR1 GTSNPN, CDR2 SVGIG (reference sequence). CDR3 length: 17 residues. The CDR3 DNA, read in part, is TGTGCCTGGAGTCAACGGCGCCGGCTGGGCAGCCAAGAGACC. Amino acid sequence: CAWSQRRRLGSQET. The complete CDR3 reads CAWSQRRRLGSQETAFF.

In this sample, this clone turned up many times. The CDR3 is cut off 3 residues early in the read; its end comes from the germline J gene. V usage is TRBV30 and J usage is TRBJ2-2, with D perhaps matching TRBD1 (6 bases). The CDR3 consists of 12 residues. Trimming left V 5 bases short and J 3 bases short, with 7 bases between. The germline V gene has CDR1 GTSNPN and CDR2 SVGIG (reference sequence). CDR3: CAWAGDTGELFF. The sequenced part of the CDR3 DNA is TGTGCCTGGGCAGGGGACACCGGGGAG.

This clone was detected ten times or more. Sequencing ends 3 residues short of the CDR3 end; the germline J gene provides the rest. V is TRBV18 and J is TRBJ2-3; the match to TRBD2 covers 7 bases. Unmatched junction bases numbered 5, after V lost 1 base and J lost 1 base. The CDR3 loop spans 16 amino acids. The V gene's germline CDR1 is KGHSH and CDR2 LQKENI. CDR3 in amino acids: CASSPRAGVGTDTQYF. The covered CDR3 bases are TGTGCCAGCTCACCACGGGCGGGAGTTGGCACAGATACG.

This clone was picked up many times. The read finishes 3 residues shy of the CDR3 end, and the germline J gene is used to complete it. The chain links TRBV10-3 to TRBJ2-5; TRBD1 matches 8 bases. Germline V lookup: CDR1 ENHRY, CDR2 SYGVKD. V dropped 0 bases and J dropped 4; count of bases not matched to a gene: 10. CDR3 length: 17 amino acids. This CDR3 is CAISESTDRARGETQYF. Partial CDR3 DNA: TGTGCCATCAGTGAGTCGACGGACAGGGCTCGTGGAGAGACC.

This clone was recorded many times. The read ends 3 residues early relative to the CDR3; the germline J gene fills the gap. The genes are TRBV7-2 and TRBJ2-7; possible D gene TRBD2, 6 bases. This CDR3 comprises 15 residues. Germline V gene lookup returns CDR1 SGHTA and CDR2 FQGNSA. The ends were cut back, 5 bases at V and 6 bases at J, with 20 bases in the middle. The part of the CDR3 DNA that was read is TGTGCCAGCAGCCGTGAGGTAGCGGAGAGGGGCGAG. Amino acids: CASSREVAERGE. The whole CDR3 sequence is CASSREVAERGEQYF.

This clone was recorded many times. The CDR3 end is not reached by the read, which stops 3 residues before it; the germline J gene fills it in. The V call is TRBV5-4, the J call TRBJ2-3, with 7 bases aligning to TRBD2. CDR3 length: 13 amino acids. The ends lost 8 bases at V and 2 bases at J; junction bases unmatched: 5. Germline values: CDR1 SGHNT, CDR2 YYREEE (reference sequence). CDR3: CASGLDPTDTQYF. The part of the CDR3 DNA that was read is TGTGCCAGTGGACTAGACCCCACAGATACG. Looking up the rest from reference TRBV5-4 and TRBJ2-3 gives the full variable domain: ETGVTQSPTHLIKTRGQQVTLRCSSQSGHNTVSWYQQALGQGPQFIFQYYREEENGRGNFPPRFSGLQFPNYSSELNVNALELDDSALYLCASGLDPTDTQYFGPGTRLTVL.